This T cell receptor (beta chain) originates from a study of response to subunit inactivated influenza vaccine (dated by TCRdb to the late 2010s). Regarding the complete study: Deep quantitative profiling of the T cell receptor repertoire was used in the study to follow responses to a trivalent subunit inactivated influenza vaccine. Overall study results and their limits: The authors suggested that each seasonal influenza vaccination may recruit only a limited number of new T cells.

In the case of this clonotype: No cognate antigen has been identified for it. There are no base qualities to consult, and no much larger clone falls within one base.

Library preparation was by RT-PCR. Instrument used: Illumina HiSeq 2500. TCRdb applied fastp at Q25 and MiXCR to the public reads, then kept only in-frame beta chains. Each CDR3 protein appears once, grouped with its most common genes and DNA. The sample table shows fewer than 550,000 distinct CDR3 sequences, and 25% are seen once. The ten biggest clones cover approximately 2% of the sample. V gives up 3 bases and J gives up 0 bases, and the segment between their germline ends measures 11 bases. Sequences MGHDK (CDR1) and SYGVNS (CDR2) are obtained from the germline V gene. The CDR3 measures 15 amino acids from cysteine to phenylalanine. Only the CDR3 part of the read is kept: 45 bases, read in frame from the first base.

The receptor was isolated from a man aged 50 or older who received an inactivated influenza vaccine. Donor details come from another sample of the same person, matched by shared clones. This sequence uses TRBV25-1 and TRBJ2-5; a confident D gene designation cannot be given. The sequencing used CD4+ T cells sorted from PBMCs, collected less than 6 days after vaccination. DNA sequence: TGTGCCAGCAGTGACCGACGGCAGTACCAAGAGACCCAGTACTTC. It specifies CASSDRRQYQETQYF.